A single sample gave rise to the 18 T cell receptor beta chains below, sequenced in a study of blood T cell repertoires in COVID-19. Produced via immunoSEQ multiplex PCR; TCRdb's table is partial and in-frame only. In the table there are around 220,000 clones, about 88% of which are singletons. The source material was peripheral blood. Receptors originate from a woman in her 50s with COVID-19, enrolled during active disease.

The chain links TRBV6-2 or TRBV6-3 to TRBJ2-7; a weak D match, TRBD2 (5 bases). The ends were cut back, 4 bases at V and 0 bases at J, with 13 bases in the middle. The CDR3 is made up of 15 amino acids. The germline V gene has CDR1 MNHEY and CDR2 SVGEGT. CDR3 region: CASSFWTGSSYEQYF. CDR3 DNA sequence: TGTGCCAGCAGTTTTTGGACGGGGAGCTCCTACGAGCAGTACTTC.

The V and J genes are TRBV9 and TRBJ2-7; no clear D. Trimming pared 0 bases from V and 5 bases from J, leaving 12 bases between. Per the germline V gene, CDR1 is SGDLS and CDR2 is YYNGEE. The CDR3 is made up of 14 amino acids. CDR3 amino acids: CASSVGAASHEQYF. The CDR3 DNA reads TGTGCCAGCAGCGTAGGGGCCGCCAGCCACGAGCAGTACTTC.

The V call is TRBV7-9, the J call TRBJ2-2, with TRBD2 as a possible D gene (6 bases). This CDR3 region has 17 residues. The V end was cut by 2 bases, the J end by 1 base, with 14 bases between. Germline values: CDR1 SEHNR, CDR2 FQNEAQ (reference sequence). The CDR3 region is CASSLTLGGRNTGELFF. The CDR3 DNA reads TGTGCCAGCAGCTTAACTCTGGGGGGTCGGAACACCGGGGAGCTGTTTTTT.

The V and J genes are TRBV5-5 and TRBJ1-5; D is possibly TRBD1 (5 bases). CDR3 size: 16 residues. Germline loops: CDR1 SGHKS, CDR2 YYEKEE (reference sequence). Trimming cost V 4 bases and J 2 bases, with 16 bases left between them. Here the CDR3 DNA reads TGTGCCAGCAGCCCGCAGATGCCCAGGGGCAATCAGCCCCAGCATTTT. Its protein is CASSPQMPRGNQPQHF.

The chain employs TRBV5-5 and TRBJ2-3; 7 positions match TRBD1. Germline trimming cut 0 bases from V and 6 bases from J; bases unmatched to any gene: 7. CDR3 size: 15 residues. Germline CDR1 is SGHKS and CDR2 is YYEKEE (reference sequence). Here the CDR3 reads CASSLVTGVADTQYF. CDR3 DNA: TGTGCCAGCAGCTTGGTAACAGGGGTTGCGGATACGCAGTATTTT.

The chain is built from TRBV5-8 and TRBJ2-2; D remains unclear. The CDR3 totals 15 residues. Germline CDR1 and CDR2: SGHTS and YDEGEE. Trimming shortened V by 3 bases and J by 1 base, and 10 bases separated the two germline ends. In nucleotides, the CDR3 is TGTGCCAGCAGCTCCCTTCGGTTGAACACCGGGGAGCTGTTTTTT. Translating gives CASSSLRLNTGELFF.

This chain joins TRBV24-1 and TRBJ2-1, with 10 bases aligning to TRBD1. The CDR3 extends over 15 amino acids. CDR1 is KGHDR, CDR2 SFDVKD, per germline. The trim removed 5 bases at V and 8 bases at J, leaving 8 bases unmatched. In DNA, the CDR3 is TGTGCCACCAGTGTCCAAGGGGGACAGGGGCATGAGCAGTTCTTC. Its translation: CATSVQGGQGHEQFF.

V is TRBV5-1 and J is TRBJ2-3, with D perhaps matching TRBD2 (5 bases). The CDR3 contains 13 residues. Trimming cost V 2 bases and J 2 bases, with 6 bases left between them. CDR1 is SGHRS, CDR2 YFSETQ, per germline. The CDR3 nucleotides read TGCGCCAGCAGCTTCCGGGACACAGATACGCAGTATTTT. It encodes CASSFRDTDTQYF.

The chain joins TRBV5-6 to TRBJ1-2; TRBD1 matches 8 bases. Germline values: CDR1 SGHDT, CDR2 YYEEEE. CDR3 length equals 18 residues. Unmatched junction bases numbered 17, after V lost 1 base and J lost 6 bases. The CDR3 bases are TGTGCCAGCAGCTTGAGAGCAGGGGGCGCGTGTGGAGTGCATGGCTACACCTTC. Encoded protein: CASSLRAGGACGVHGYTF.

The chain couples TRBV12-3 or TRBV12-4 to TRBJ2-1; D possibly corresponds to TRBD1 (6 bases). This CDR3 spans 11 amino acids. The V end lost 3 bases, the J end lost 16 bases, and 13 bases lay between the germline ends. The CDR3 sequence is CASSFRDMEFF. The CDR3 DNA reads TGTGCCAGCAGTTTTCGGGACATGGAATTCTTC.

The chain recombines TRBV7-6 with TRBJ2-1, with 8 bases aligning to TRBD2. CDR1 and CDR2 (germline): SGHVS, FNYEAQ. The CDR3 sequence is 15 residues long. The ends lost 3 bases at V and 3 bases at J; junction bases unmatched: 4. This CDR3 reads CASSFTRGGYNEQFF. DNA of the CDR3: TGTGCCAGCAGCTTTACCCGGGGGGGCTACAATGAGCAGTTCTTC. Together with reference TRBV7-6 and TRBJ2-1, the CDR3 gives the full variable domain: GAGVSQSPRYKVTKRGQDVALRCDPISGHVSLYWYRQALGQGPEFLTYFNYEAQQDKSGLPNDRFSAERPEGSISTLTIQRTEQRDSAMYRCASSFTRGGYNEQFFGPGTRLTVL.

The V gene is TRBV10-3, the J gene TRBJ1-5; TRBD1 matches 10 bases. Germline lookup yields CDR1 ENHRY and CDR2 SYGVKD. This CDR3 has 17 residues. The junction had 11 bases not matched to a gene; V was cut back by 4 bases and J by 5 bases. CDR3 loop: CAISGARTGGRDQPQHF. The CDR3 bases are TGTGCCATCAGTGGAGCGAGGACAGGGGGAAGGGATCAGCCCCAGCATTTT.

V and J are TRBV24-1 and TRBJ2-3, with 9 bases that match TRBD1. The CDR3 is 17 amino acids. The V and J ends lost 1 base and 0 bases, in that order; junction bases with no gene match: 4. Germline V gene lookup returns CDR1 KGHDR and CDR2 SFDVKD. In DNA form, the CDR3 reads TGTGCCACCAGTGATTTAGTCGGGACAGGGAGCACAGATACGCAGTATTTT. Residues: CATSDLVGTGSTDTQYF.

The CDR3 reads CASSSPDFVGTADQPQHF. In nucleotides, the CDR3 is TGTGCCAGCAGCTCCCCAGATTTTGTTGGGACAGCGGATCAGCCCCAGCATTTT. The chain recombines TRBV7-8 with TRBJ1-5; 7 bases map to TRBD1. The CDR3 consists of 18 residues. V was clipped by 4 bases and J by 5 bases; unmatched bases: 17. Germline CDR1 is SGHVS and CDR2 is FQNEAQ.

This chain links TRBV2 with TRBJ1-2; 7 nucleotides align to TRBD1. This CDR3 is built from 14 residues. Trimming took 2 bases from V and 6 from J; bases not matched to a gene: 6. CDR1 and CDR2 from the germline V gene are SNHLY and FYNNEI. The CDR3 nucleotides are TGTGCCAGCAGTGAACTAAATCAGGGGGATGGCTACACCTTC. It encodes CASSELNQGDGYTF.

This clone was detected a few times. The chain combines TRBV9 with TRBJ1-1; maybe TRBD1 (5 bases). The CDR3 covers 14 residues. Germline V lookup: CDR1 SGDLS, CDR2 YYNGEE. The V end lost 5 bases, the J end lost 0 bases, and 11 bases lay between the germline ends. In DNA, the CDR3 is TGTGCCAGCAGTCCGACAGCGATGAACACTGAAGCTTTCTTT. The encoded protein is CASSPTAMNTEAFF.

This clone was observed a single time. This chain links TRBV5-4 with TRBJ2-4; 9 bases match TRBD1. J was trimmed by 5 bases and V by 4 bases; bases with no gene match: 4. The CDR3 runs to 14 residues. Germline assignment: CDR1 SGHNT and CDR2 YYREEE (reference sequence). The CDR3 region has the DNA TGTGCCAGCAGCCGTAGGACAGGGGAAAACATTCAGTACTTC. It is translated as CASSRRTGENIQYF.

The chain combines TRBV10-3 with TRBJ1-5; D unresolved. The V gene lost 0 bases and the J gene lost 9 bases, with 9 bases spanning the gap. CDR1 and CDR2 from the germline V gene are ENHRY and SYGVKD. The CDR3 covers 13 residues. The CDR3, as DNA: TGTGCCATCAGTGAGTCACCTGGCGGGCCCCAGCATTTT. Translating it yields CAISESPGGPQHF.